The 21 T cell receptor beta chains given below trace back to one sample, sequenced in a study of CD4 T cells in relation to SARS-CoV-2 and coronaviruses. The protocol was immunoSEQ multiplex PCR, while the TCRdb copy is restricted to in-frame clones and leaves out a portion. The repertoire has about 28,000 clones, 60% to 85% of them found once; the top ten carry 14% to 15%. Unexposed donor CD4+ T cells date from 2011-2018, before the COVID-19 pandemic. The cells were cultured for roughly 11 days before CD4+ T cells were isolated. These receptors have no known antigen. The specimen was CD4+ T cells from PBMCs, cultured in vitro. All receptors come from a human donor in good health.

This chain uses TRBV11-2 with TRBJ2-1; D is unresolved. The CDR3 is made up of 14 amino acids. V was shortened by 5 bases and J by 7 bases, with 15 bases between the two germline ends. Germline V lookup: CDR1 SGHAT, CDR2 FQNNGV. This CDR3 reads CASSPRDRQNEQFF. The CDR3 region has the DNA TGTGCCAGCAGCCCCCGTGATAGACAAAATGAGCAGTTCTTC.

This clone has a single count. The gene calls are TRBV12-3 or TRBV12-4 and TRBJ2-7; D may match TRBD1 or TRBD2 (5 bases each). V was clipped by 3 bases and J by 3 bases, with 9 bases between them. CDR3 length equals 13 residues. CDR3 sequence reads: CASSFGTGYEQYF. The CDR3 DNA follows: TGTGCCAGCAGTTTCGGGACGGGCTACGAGCAGTACTTC.

This clone was seen only a few times. The V and J genes are TRBV10-3 and TRBJ1-5; 9 bases fit TRBD1. Trimming cost V 11 bases and J 2 bases; bases outside gene matches: 7. CDR3 length: 14 amino acids. Germline CDR1 is ENHRY and CDR2 is SYGVKD. In DNA form, the CDR3 reads TGTGCCGTAAGGGACAGGGAGGGCAATCAGCCCCAGCATTTT. Translating it yields CAVRDREGNQPQHF.

This chain connects TRBV19 to TRBJ2-5; 8 bases fit TRBD2. The CDR3 totals 15 residues. Germline lookup yields CDR1 LNHDA and CDR2 SQIVND (reference sequence). V dropped 3 bases and J dropped 3; count of bases not matched to a gene: 6. The CDR3 DNA sequence: TGTGCCAGTAGTATGGGGGGAGCGGGAGAAGAGACCCAGTACTTC. Protein product: CASSMGGAGEETQYF.

This clone showed up just a few times. This rearrangement joins TRBV5-1 to TRBJ1-4; unclear D gene. V gave up 4 bases and J gave up 6 bases, with 10 bases separating them. Germline values: CDR1 SGHRS, CDR2 YFSETQ. CDR3 size: 13 residues. Written as DNA, the CDR3 is TGCGCCAGCAGCCGCGCTGCGGATGAAAAACTGTTTTTT. Amino acids: CASSRAADEKLFF.

V and J are TRBV9 and TRBJ2-1; 7 bases agree with TRBD2. CDR3 length: 14 residues. Trimming at V came to 2 bases and at J to 4 bases, leaving 3 bases not matched to a gene. CDR1 is SGDLS, CDR2 YYNGEE, per germline. The CDR3 loop reads CASSVGGTYNEQFF. The CDR3 coding sequence is TGTGCCAGCAGCGTGGGAGGGACTTACAATGAGCAGTTCTTC.

The gene calls are TRBV19 and TRBJ1-1; D is undetermined. CDR3 size: 13 residues. Germline CDR1 LNHDA, CDR2 SQIVND (reference sequence). V shed 5 bases and J shed 3 bases, with 10 bases lying between them. CDR3 protein: CASSWREDTEAFF. DNA for the CDR3: TGTGCCAGTAGTTGGCGGGAAGACACTGAAGCTTTCTTT.

This clone was observed a few times. The chain has TRBV6-2 or TRBV6-3 and TRBJ1-6, with 9 bases aligning to TRBD1. V lost 2 bases, J lost 10 bases, and 3 bases stayed unmatched. CDR1 MNHEY and CDR2 SVGEGT come from the germline V gene. The CDR3 totals 14 residues. The CDR3 sequence is CASSYRQGDSPLHF. The DNA for the CDR3 is TGTGCCAGCAGTTACAGACAGGGGGACTCACCCCTCCACTTT.

The V and J genes are TRBV6-6 and TRBJ2-6, with unresolved D. Germline V CDR1 and CDR2: MNHNY, SVGAGI (reference sequence). CDR3 length: 15 amino acids. Between the trimmed V and J ends, which lost 7 bases and 0 bases, there was a span of 10 bases. The CDR3 loop reads CASIDLHSGANVLTF. CDR3 bases: TGTGCCAGCATAGACCTCCACTCTGGGGCCAACGTCCTGACTTTC.

The chain combines TRBV11-3 with TRBJ2-5; 9 bases match TRBD1. Germline CDR1 SGHNT, CDR2 YENEEA. The J segment lost 5 bases and the V segment lost 5 bases, leaving 9 bases of the junction unmatched. The CDR3 is 15 residues long. CDR3 amino acids: CASSPGQGDLETQYF. The DNA of the CDR3 is TGTGCCAGCAGCCCGGGACAGGGTGATTTGGAGACCCAGTACTTC.

This clone was found a few times. The V gene is TRBV7-6, the J gene TRBJ2-7; 14 bases align to TRBD2. Germline CDR1 and CDR2: SGHVS and FNYEAQ. The length of the CDR3 is 16 residues. The V segment lost 5 bases and the J segment 4 bases; nucleotides outside the gene matches: 7. CDR3 loop: CASSPGTSGSIYEQYF. DNA for the CDR3: TGTGCCAGCAGCCCGGGGACTAGCGGGAGTATTTACGAGCAGTACTTC.

To note about this clone: At one end the junction does not follow the germline gene, possibly because of a read error. This chain uses TRBV7-7 with TRBJ2-3; 7 bases are shared with TRBD2. The CDR3 is 13 residues long. CDR1 SSHAT and CDR2 FNYEAQ come from the germline V gene (reference sequence). The CDR3 loop is CASSLTSSDTQYF. The CDR3 bases are TGTGCTAGCAGCTTGACTAGCTCAGATACGCAGTATTTT.

V is TRBV3-1 (or the pseudogene TRBV3-2) and J is TRBJ2-3; weak D call: TRBD2 (6 bases). The germline CDR1 and CDR2 sequences are LGHDT and YNNKEL (reference sequence). CDR3 size: 14 residues. V was cut by 1 base and J by 1 base, with 6 bases left in between. Here the CDR3 reads CASSQAGGTDTQYF. In DNA, the CDR3 is TGTGCCAGCAGCCAAGCGGGGGGCACAGATACGCAGTATTTT.

This rearrangement joins TRBV30 to TRBJ2-1; D not resolved. Trimming removed 3 bases at V and 9 bases at J, with 12 bases between. In germline, CDR1 is GTSNPN, CDR2 SVGIG (reference sequence). The CDR3 runs to 12 residues. The CDR3, as DNA: TGTGCCTGGAGCCTTGTTCTAGGTGAGCAGTTCTTC. Translating it yields CAWSLVLGEQFF.

V and J are TRBV5-8 and TRBJ2-5; possibly TRBD2 for D (5 bases). V lost 3 bases and J lost 5, with 17 bases in between. CDR3 length: 15 residues. Germline assignment: CDR1 SGHTS and CDR2 YDEGEE. The CDR3 DNA reads as TGTGCCAGCAGCTCCGAGGGCAGGTCGAGGGAGACCCAGTACTTC. This sequence encodes CASSSEGRSRETQYF.

The V and J genes are TRBV7-9 and TRBJ2-6; maybe TRBD1 (7 bases). The CDR3 loop spans 19 amino acids. Germline lookup yields CDR1 SEHNR and CDR2 FQNEAQ (reference sequence). The V and J ends lost 5 bases and 0 bases respectively, with 20 bases between them. CDR3 amino acids: CASSALPRGVNSGANVLTF. CDR3 nucleotides: TGTGCCAGCAGCGCACTTCCCAGGGGGGTCAACTCTGGGGCCAACGTCCTGACTTTC.

The rearrangement links TRBV21-1 to TRBJ1-6; the listed D gene, TRBD1, was not tested against the DNA. TRBV21-1 is a pseudogene locus. CDR3 length: 16 residues. CDR3 bases: TGTGCCACCGTGACAGGGCGGGGATCCTATAATTCACCCCTCCACTTT. Protein: CATVTGRGSYNSPLHF.

This chain connects TRBV24-1 to TRBJ1-5, with a weak D call TRBD1 (6 bases). CDR1 and CDR2 from the germline V gene are KGHDR and SFDVKD. The CDR3 totals 17 residues. With 4 bases removed from V and 4 bases from J, the gap between germline ends came to 19 bases. This chain's CDR3 is CATSDPPGGGVNQPQHF. The CDR3 nucleotides are TGTGCCACCAGTGACCCCCCGGGGGGCGGGGTGAATCAGCCCCAGCATTTT.

V and J are TRBV5-1 and TRBJ2-6; D is unclear. The CDR3 runs 15 residues. In germline, CDR1 is SGHRS, CDR2 YFSETQ. V was clipped by 5 bases and J by 0 bases, with 9 bases between them. The CDR3 spells CASRSQTSGANVLTF. Written as DNA, the CDR3 is TGCGCCAGCAGATCACAGACCTCTGGGGCCAACGTCCTGACTTTC.

J is TRBJ2-3 and V is TRBV2; tentatively, D is TRBD2 (5 bases). CDR1 and CDR2 (germline): SNHLY, FYNNEI. V shed 8 bases and J shed 5 bases, with 11 bases lying between them. CDR3 length equals 12 residues. The CDR3 here is CASLIRGDTQYF. In DNA form, the CDR3 reads TGTGCCAGCCTAATCCGGGGAGATACGCAGTATTTT.

J is TRBJ2-1 and V is TRBV9; D may be TRBD2 (6 bases). Germline loops: CDR1 SGDLS, CDR2 YYNGEE. Trimming pared 0 bases from V and 10 bases from J, leaving 11 bases between. The CDR3 is 13 residues long. The chain's CDR3 is CASSVEGGREQFF. In DNA, the CDR3 is TGTGCCAGCAGCGTAGAGGGAGGTAGGGAGCAGTTCTTC.